The 29 T cell receptor beta chains in this list originate from one sample, sequenced in a study of cytomegalovirus exposure and HLA in healthy donors. The PCR had 60 Vbeta and 13 Jbeta primers. Sequencing was performed with immunoSEQ multiplex PCR; in TCRdb, only in-frame clones are kept and a portion is missing. The data contain about 150,000 clones, 8.5% to 10% of them singletons. The sample taken for sequencing was PBMCs. These TCRs come from a man between 45 and 60 years old in good health and CMV-seronegative.

This clone was counted between two and nine times. The V call is TRBV7-8, the J call TRBJ2-5; D uncertain. The CDR3 runs to 14 residues. Trimming took 2 bases from V and 2 from J, leaving 9 bases between them. CDR1 and CDR2 (germline): SGHVS, FQNEAQ. In DNA, the CDR3 is TGTGCCAGCAGCTTACATTCAGGTCAAGAGACCCAGTACTTC. It yields the protein CASSLHSGQETQYF.

The sample holds a few counts of this clone. The rearrangement joins TRBV6-5 to TRBJ2-7; 9 bases line up with TRBD2. V dropped 1 base and J dropped 6; count of bases not matched to a gene: 10. Germline lookup yields CDR1 MNHEY and CDR2 SVGAGI. This CDR3 comprises 16 residues. CDR3 nucleotides: TGTGCCAGCAGTTACTTTCGTCTAGCGGGATTGCGCGAGCAGTACTTC. Its translation: CASSYFRLAGLREQYF.

CDR3 nucleotide sequence: TGTGCCAGTAGTGAACCGACTAGCGGGGTGGGCGGATCCTACAATGAGCAGTTCTTC. It is translated as CASSEPTSGVGGSYNEQFF. The genes are TRBV19 and TRBJ2-1; 11 positions agree with TRBD2. J lost 1 base, V lost 5 bases, and 13 bases had no gene match. Germline-derived CDR1 and CDR2 are LNHDA and SQIVND (reference sequence). The CDR3 has 19 amino acids.

The sample holds a few counts of this clone. V gene TRBV19 combines with J gene TRBJ2-5; D is unclear. CDR1 is LNHDA and CDR2 is SQIVND in the germline V gene (reference sequence). CDR3 length: 12 amino acids. V was shortened by 5 bases and J by 5 bases, with 9 bases between the two germline ends. The CDR3: CASSGPRETQYF. In DNA, the CDR3 is TGTGCCAGTAGTGGTCCCCGGGAGACCCAGTACTTC.

This clone was observed a few times. V is TRBV10-2 and J is TRBJ2-5, with 9 bases aligning to TRBD1. The CDR3 is 16 amino acids. CDR1 and CDR2 (germline): WSHSY, SAAADI. After removal of 3 bases from V and 5 bases from J, the junction contained 10 bases not matched to a gene. CDR3 sequence reads: CASSEARQGERETQYF. CDR3 bases: TGCGCCAGCAGTGAAGCTCGACAGGGGGAAAGGGAGACCCAGTACTTC.

This chain links TRBV28 with TRBJ1-1; D call uncertain. There are 13 residues in the CDR3. CDR1 is MDHEN and CDR2 is SYDVKM in the germline V gene. The V and J ends lost 6 bases and 2 bases respectively, with 10 bases between them. CDR3: CASRQIYNTEAFF. The CDR3 coding sequence is TGTGCCAGCAGACAGATTTACAACACTGAAGCTTTCTTT.

This clone was detected a few times. The chain combines TRBV6-5 with TRBJ1-1; D gene uncertain. This CDR3 has 13 amino acids. Germline CDR1 and CDR2: MNHEY and SVGAGI. V lost 2 bases, J lost 5 bases, and 9 bases lay in between. CDR3 sequence reads: CASSYTTGTEAFF. CDR3 bases: TGTGCCAGCAGTTACACGACGGGAACTGAAGCTTTCTTT.

The chain employs TRBV28 and TRBJ1-5; possible D gene TRBD1, 6 bases. CDR1 is MDHEN and CDR2 is SYDVKM in the germline V gene. This CDR3 has 14 residues. V was cut by 6 bases and J by 6 bases, with 15 bases left in between. In DNA, the CDR3 is TGTGCCAGCAGCCCAGGGGATGGTGTTCAGCCCCAGCATTTT. Translating it yields CASSPGDGVQPQHF.

The chain recombines TRBV5-1 with TRBJ2-4; possibly TRBD1 for D (6 bases). The V gene's germline CDR1 is SGHRS and CDR2 YFSETQ. Trimming removed 0 bases at V and 2 bases at J, with 12 bases between. This CDR3 has 16 residues. Here the CDR3 reads CASSLALTGSKNIQYF. In nucleotides, the CDR3 is TGCGCCAGCAGCTTGGCCCTCACAGGGTCCAAAAACATTCAGTACTTC.

This clone was found a few times. J is TRBJ1-4 and V is TRBV6-1; TRBD1 matches 7 bases. The CDR3 covers 16 residues. V lost 0 bases, J lost 10 bases, and 11 bases stayed unmatched. Per the germline V gene, CDR1 is MNHNS and CDR2 is SASEGT. DNA of the CDR3: TGTGCCAGCAGTGAAGCAGGTGCGGCAGGGGGTAGAAAACTGTTTTTT. Protein sequence: CASSEAGAAGGRKLFF.

The rearrangement uses TRBV7-9 and TRBJ1-4, with a possible D match to TRBD1 (5 bases). The length of the CDR3 is 18 residues. V was clipped by 3 bases and J by 0 bases, with 17 bases between them. Germline V gene lookup returns CDR1 SEHNR and CDR2 FQNEAQ (reference sequence). The CDR3 nucleotides are TGTGCCAGCAGCTTCTCGGGGGGAGGTAGTTCAACTAATGAAAAACTGTTTTTT. It is translated as CASSFSGGGSSTNEKLFF.

This clone was seen a few times. This chain connects TRBV7-3 to TRBJ2-3; a weak D match, TRBD1 (5 bases). The CDR3 contains 15 residues. Germline-derived CDR1 and CDR2 are SGHTA and FQGTGA. V was cut by 4 bases and J by 5 bases, with 16 bases left in between. As DNA, the CDR3 is TGTGCCAGCAGCTCCCAGGGCGGAGAGGAAGATACGCAGTATTTT. Its protein is CASSSQGGEEDTQYF.

This chain uses TRBV6-5 with TRBJ1-4; D ambiguous. The germline V and J ends were trimmed by 0 bases and 8 bases, with 13 bases remaining between them. In germline, CDR1 is MNHEY, CDR2 SVGAGI. The CDR3 is 15 residues long. DNA for the CDR3: TGTGCCAGCAGTTACTCGAGAGGGTTAGGGGAAAAACTGTTTTTT. Encoded protein: CASSYSRGLGEKLFF.

V is TRBV7-6 and J is TRBJ2-1; 9 nucleotides align to TRBD1. CDR1 and CDR2 from the germline V gene are SGHVS and FNYEAQ. The V gene end was trimmed by 5 bases and the J gene end by 6 bases; junction bases not matched to a gene: 11. The CDR3 runs 16 residues. CDR3 amino acids: CASSAPDRGGGNEQFF. Written as DNA, the CDR3 is TGTGCCAGCAGCGCCCCGGACAGGGGTGGAGGCAATGAGCAGTTCTTC.

This clone was found a few times. The chain employs TRBV15 and TRBJ2-3; D uncertain. In germline, CDR1 is LNHNV, CDR2 YYDKDF (reference sequence). The CDR3 has 15 residues. Trimming took 7 bases from V and 0 from J, leaving 14 bases between them. This CDR3 reads CATTAELTSTDTQYF. CDR3 DNA sequence: TGTGCCACCACAGCAGAGCTGACTAGCACAGATACGCAGTATTTT.

This clone was seen only a few times. This sequence joins TRBV28 and TRBJ1-5; D is ambiguous. CDR3 length: 15 residues. Germline CDR1 reads MDHEN; CDR2 reads SYDVKM. V gave up 4 bases and J gave up 1 base, with 11 bases separating them. CDR3: CASSSGGPSNQPQHF. As DNA, the CDR3 is TGTGCCAGCAGTTCAGGAGGGCCAAGCAATCAGCCCCAGCATTTT.

The chain carries TRBV25-1 and TRBJ2-7; 11 bases agree with TRBD1. Trimming at V came to 5 bases and at J to 4 bases, leaving 4 bases not matched to a gene. The CDR3 covers 14 residues. Germline V CDR1 and CDR2: MGHDK, SYGVNS. This chain's CDR3 is CASSRTGGAYEQYF. The DNA of the CDR3 is TGTGCCAGCAGTAGGACAGGGGGCGCATACGAGCAGTACTTC.

The sample holds a few counts of this clone. The CDR3: CASSVGGGQQAKNIQYF. CDR3 coding DNA: TGTGCCAGCAGCGTAGGTGGGGGACAGCAAGCCAAAAACATTCAGTACTTC. The chain is built from TRBV9 and TRBJ2-4, with 7 bases identical to TRBD1. The V gene's germline CDR1 is SGDLS and CDR2 YYNGEE. The CDR3 covers 17 residues. The ends lost 0 bases at V and 0 bases at J; junction bases unmatched: 6.

Note on this clone: Other DNA sequences in this specimen translate into the identical CDR3. The gene calls are TRBV10-1 and TRBJ2-1; tentatively, D is TRBD2 (6 bases). Trimming removed 4 bases from V and 0 bases from J, with 22 bases in between. CDR3 length: 19 amino acids. Germline CDR1 and CDR2: WNHNN and SYGVQD (reference sequence). CDR3 sequence reads: CASSVRGDVFRLSYNEQFF. The CDR3 DNA reads as TGCGCCAGCAGTGTTCGCGGGGATGTTTTTCGACTCTCCTACAATGAGCAGTTCTTC.

The chain is built from TRBV11-3 and TRBJ2-3, with D perhaps TRBD1 (6 bases). Germline CDR1 and CDR2: SGHNT and YENEEA. CDR3 length: 13 residues. Trimming stripped 8 bases from V and 3 bases from J, with 12 bases between. The CDR3 DNA is TGTGCCAGCTCGGTAGGGGGTACAGATACGCAGTATTTT. This sequence encodes CASSVGGTDTQYF.

A few counts support this clone. The chain employs TRBV1 and TRBJ2-1; no check of the table's D call, TRBD2, against the DNA was made. TRBV1 is a listed pseudogene. This CDR3 has 17 residues. CDR3 amino acids: CTSSQLQRREGYNEQFF. DNA for the CDR3: TGCACCAGCAGCCAACTTCAGAGGAGGGAGGGGTACAATGAGCAGTTCTTC.

This clone was counted a few times. CDR3 region: CASSQDGQGANQPQHF. CDR3 sequence (DNA): TGTGCCAGCAGCCAAGACGGGCAGGGGGCCAATCAGCCCCAGCATTTT. This sequence joins TRBV14 and TRBJ1-5, with 8 bases fitting TRBD1. Germline V gives CDR1 SGHDN, CDR2 FVKESK. After removal of 0 bases from V and 3 bases from J, the junction contained 4 bases not matched to a gene. The CDR3 has 16 residues.

Comment on this clone: This specimen includes other DNA sequences encoding the same CDR3. V gene TRBV21-1 combines with J gene TRBJ1-5; the table's TRBD1 call for D was not verified on the DNA. TRBV21-1 is a recognized pseudogene. This CDR3 comprises 16 residues. CDR3 coding DNA: TGTGCCAGCAGGCGACACGCGACAGTCGGTAATCAGCCCCAGCATTTT. Its protein is CASRRHATVGNQPQHF.

This clone has only a few counts. The CDR3 DNA follows: TGTGCCAGCAGGAAGACCCAGACAGGTAGCTACGAGCAGTTCTTC. Translating gives CASRKTQTGSYEQFF. J is TRBJ2-7 and V is TRBV6-6; perhaps TRBD1 as D (6 bases). With the DNA end fitting TRBJ2-1 better, the J assignment may be wrong. This CDR3 spans 15 amino acids. The germline gives CDR1 MNHNY, CDR2 SVGAGI (reference sequence).

This chain uses TRBV5-1 with TRBJ2-7, with 8 bases that match TRBD1. J lost 6 bases, V lost 4 bases, and 9 bases had no gene match. In germline, CDR1 is SGHRS, CDR2 YFSETQ. The CDR3 extends over 14 amino acids. The CDR3 region has the DNA TGCGCCAGCAGCGGCCGTCAGGGGGCGACCGAGCAGTACTTC. Translation: CASSGRQGATEQYF.

The chain uses TRBV27 and TRBJ2-5; tentatively, D is TRBD2 (5 bases). The V end was cut by 6 bases, the J end by 5 bases, with 13 bases between. The CDR3 runs to 13 residues. Germline CDR1 and CDR2: MNHEY and SMNVEV (reference sequence). In DNA form, the CDR3 reads TGTGCCAGCAGCCCCTATAGGAGGGAGACCCAGTACTTC. Translating it yields CASSPYRRETQYF.

This clone was seen more than once but under ten times. The rearrangement joins TRBV30 to TRBJ1-4; 8 nucleotides agree with TRBD1. Trimming took 3 bases from V and 8 from J; bases not matched to a gene: 8. The CDR3 length is 14 residues. The germline V gene encodes CDR1 GTSNPN and CDR2 SVGIG (reference sequence). As DNA, the CDR3 is TGTGCCTGGAGCCCCGGGACAGGAGGGGAAAAACTGTTTTTT. Protein sequence: CAWSPGTGGEKLFF.

This clone came up a few times. The V and J genes are TRBV25-1 and TRBJ2-1, with 9 positions matching TRBD1. This CDR3 has 15 residues. Germline trimming cut 6 bases from V and 2 bases from J; bases unmatched to any gene: 5. Germline CDR1 reads MGHDK; CDR2 reads SYGVNS. The CDR3 loop reads CASSGTGGPYNEQFF. DNA of the CDR3: TGTGCCAGCAGCGGAACAGGGGGCCCCTACAATGAGCAGTTCTTC.

There are a few counts of this clone. J is TRBJ2-4 and V is TRBV2; 9 positions match TRBD1. V was clipped by 8 bases and J by 5 bases; unmatched bases: 4. The germline CDR1 and CDR2 sequences are SNHLY and FYNNEI. CDR3 length: 13 residues. In DNA form, the CDR3 reads TGTGCCAGCGACTGGACAGGGGAAAACATTCAGTACTTC. Amino acid sequence: CASDWTGENIQYF.